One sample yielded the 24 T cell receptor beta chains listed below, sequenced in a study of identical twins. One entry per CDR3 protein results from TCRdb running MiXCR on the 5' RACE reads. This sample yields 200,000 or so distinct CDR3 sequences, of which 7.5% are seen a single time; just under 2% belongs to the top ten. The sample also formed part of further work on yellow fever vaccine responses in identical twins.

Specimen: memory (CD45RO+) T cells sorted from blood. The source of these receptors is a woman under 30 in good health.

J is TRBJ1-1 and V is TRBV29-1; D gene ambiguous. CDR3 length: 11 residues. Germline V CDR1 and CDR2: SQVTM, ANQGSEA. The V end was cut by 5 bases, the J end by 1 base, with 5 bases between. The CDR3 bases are TGCAGCGTTATCGAGAACACTGAAGCTTTCTTT. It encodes CSVIENTEAFF.

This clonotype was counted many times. The CDR3: CATSDVNQPQHF. The CDR3 DNA reads TGTGCCACCAGTGACGTTAATCAGCCCCAGCATTTT. The chain links TRBV24-1 to TRBJ1-5; D is ambiguous. Germline assignment: CDR1 KGHDR and CDR2 SFDVKD. The V and J ends lost 4 bases and 4 bases respectively, with 4 bases between them. The CDR3 contains 12 residues.

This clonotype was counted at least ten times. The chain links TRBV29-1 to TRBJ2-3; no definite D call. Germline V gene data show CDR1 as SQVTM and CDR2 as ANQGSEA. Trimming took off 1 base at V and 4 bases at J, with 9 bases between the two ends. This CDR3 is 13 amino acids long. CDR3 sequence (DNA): TGCAGCGTTGAAGGGGGTTGGCCAGATACGCAGTATTTT. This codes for CSVEGGWPDTQYF.

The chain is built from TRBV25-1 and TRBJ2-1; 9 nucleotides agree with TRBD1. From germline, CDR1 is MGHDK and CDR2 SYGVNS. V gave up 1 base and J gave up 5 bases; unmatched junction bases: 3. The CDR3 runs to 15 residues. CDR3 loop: CASSESRTGDNEQFF. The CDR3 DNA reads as TGTGCCAGCAGTGAATCCCGGACAGGGGACAATGAGCAGTTCTTC.

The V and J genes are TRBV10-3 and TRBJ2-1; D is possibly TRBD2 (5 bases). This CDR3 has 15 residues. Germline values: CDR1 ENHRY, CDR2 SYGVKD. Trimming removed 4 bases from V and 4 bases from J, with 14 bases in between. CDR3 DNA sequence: TGTGCCATCAGTGGAGGGATAAGCACATACAATGAGCAGTTCTTC. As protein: CAISGGISTYNEQFF.

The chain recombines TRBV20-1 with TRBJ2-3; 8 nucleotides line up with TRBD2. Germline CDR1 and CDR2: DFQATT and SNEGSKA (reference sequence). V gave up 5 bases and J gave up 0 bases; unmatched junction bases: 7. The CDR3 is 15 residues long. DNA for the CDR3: TGCAGTGCTCCACGGGGGGGCCCAAGCACAGATACGCAGTATTTT. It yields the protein CSAPRGGPSTDTQYF.

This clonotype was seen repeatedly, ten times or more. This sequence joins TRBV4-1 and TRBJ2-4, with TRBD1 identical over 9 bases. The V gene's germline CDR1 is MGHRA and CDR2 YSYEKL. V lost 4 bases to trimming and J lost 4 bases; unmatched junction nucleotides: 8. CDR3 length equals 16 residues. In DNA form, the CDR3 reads TGCGCCAGCAGCCTGGGACAGGGAGCGGGGAAAAACATTCAGTACTTC. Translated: CASSLGQGAGKNIQYF.

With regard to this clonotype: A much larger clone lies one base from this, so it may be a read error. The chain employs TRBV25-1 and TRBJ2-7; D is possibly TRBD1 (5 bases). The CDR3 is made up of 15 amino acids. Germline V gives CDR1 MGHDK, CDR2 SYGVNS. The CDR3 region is CASSGTGRSAYELYF. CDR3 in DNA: TGTGCCAGCAGTGGAACAGGCAGGAGCGCCTACGAGCTGTACTTC.

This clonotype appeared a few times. DNA for the CDR3: TGTGCCAGCAGCCAAGATTTACTAGCGGGGGGGCGGACCACCGGGGAGCTGTTTTTT. Amino acid sequence: CASSQDLLAGGRTTGELFF. J is TRBJ2-2 and V is TRBV4-2; 13 nucleotides match TRBD2. J lost 4 bases, V lost 0 bases, and 8 bases had no gene match. The germline V gene encodes CDR1 LGHNA and CDR2 YNFKEQ. This CDR3 comprises 19 residues.

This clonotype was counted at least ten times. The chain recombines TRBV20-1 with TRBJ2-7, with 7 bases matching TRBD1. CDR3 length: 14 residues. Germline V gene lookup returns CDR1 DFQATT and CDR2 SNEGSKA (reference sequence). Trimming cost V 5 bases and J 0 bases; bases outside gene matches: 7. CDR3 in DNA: TGCAGTGCTGGCCCGACAGGGATCTCCTACGAGCAGTACTTC. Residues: CSAGPTGISYEQYF.

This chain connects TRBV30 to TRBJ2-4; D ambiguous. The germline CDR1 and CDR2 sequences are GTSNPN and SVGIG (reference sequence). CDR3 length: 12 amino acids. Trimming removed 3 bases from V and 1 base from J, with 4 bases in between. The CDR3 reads CAWRGAKNIQYF. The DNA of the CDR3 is TGTGCCTGGAGGGGGGCCAAAAACATTCAGTACTTC.

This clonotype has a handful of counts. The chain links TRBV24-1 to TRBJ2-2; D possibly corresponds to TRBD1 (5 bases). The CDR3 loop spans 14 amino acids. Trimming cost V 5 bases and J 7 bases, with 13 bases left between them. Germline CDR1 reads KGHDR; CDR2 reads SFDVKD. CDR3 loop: CATSGRREIGELFF. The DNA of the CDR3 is TGTGCCACCAGTGGTCGCAGGGAAATCGGGGAGCTGTTTTTT.

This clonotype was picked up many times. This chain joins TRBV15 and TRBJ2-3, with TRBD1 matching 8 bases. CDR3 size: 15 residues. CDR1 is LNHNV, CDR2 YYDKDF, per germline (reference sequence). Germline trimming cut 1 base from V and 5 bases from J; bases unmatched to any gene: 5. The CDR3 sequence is CATSRVQGAIDTQYF. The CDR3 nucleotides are TGTGCCACCAGCAGAGTTCAGGGGGCAATAGATACGCAGTATTTT.

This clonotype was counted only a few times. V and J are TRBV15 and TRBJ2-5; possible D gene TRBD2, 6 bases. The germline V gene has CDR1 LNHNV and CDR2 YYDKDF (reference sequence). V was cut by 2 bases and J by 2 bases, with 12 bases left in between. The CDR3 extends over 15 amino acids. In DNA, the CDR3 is TGTGCCACCAGCAGAATGGCGGGGATTCAAGAGACCCAGTACTTC. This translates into CATSRMAGIQETQYF.

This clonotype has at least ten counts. The CDR3 region has the DNA TGTGCCAGCAGTGACTCGACTAGCGGGAGCAATGAGCAGTTCTTC. This translates into CASSDSTSGSNEQFF. V and J are TRBV6-4 and TRBJ2-1; 12 nucleotides align to TRBD2. Germline V CDR1 and CDR2: MRHNA, SNTAGT. The trim removed 0 bases at V and 6 bases at J, leaving 0 bases unmatched. The length of the CDR3 is 15 residues.

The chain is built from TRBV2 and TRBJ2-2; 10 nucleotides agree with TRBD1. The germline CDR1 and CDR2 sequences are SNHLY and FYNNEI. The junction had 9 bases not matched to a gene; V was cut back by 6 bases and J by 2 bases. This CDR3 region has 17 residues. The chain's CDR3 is CASSKSGTGVNTGELFF. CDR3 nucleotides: TGTGCCAGCAGCAAATCCGGGACAGGGGTAAACACCGGGGAGCTGTTTTTT.

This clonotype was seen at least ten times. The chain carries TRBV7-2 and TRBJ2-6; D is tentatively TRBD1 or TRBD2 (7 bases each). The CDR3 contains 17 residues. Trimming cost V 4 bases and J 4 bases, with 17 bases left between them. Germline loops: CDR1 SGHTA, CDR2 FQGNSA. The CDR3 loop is CASSWGGTVSGANVLTF. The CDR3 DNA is TGTGCCAGCAGCTGGGGAGGGACAGTGTCCGGGGCCAACGTCCTGACTTTC.

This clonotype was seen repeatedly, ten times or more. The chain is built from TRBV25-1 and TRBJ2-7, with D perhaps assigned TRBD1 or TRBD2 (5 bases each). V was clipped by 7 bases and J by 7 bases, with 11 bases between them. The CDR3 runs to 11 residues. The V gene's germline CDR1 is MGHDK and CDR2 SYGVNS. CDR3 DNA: TGTGCCAGCACGGGACGGCTAGAGCAGTACTTC. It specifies CASTGRLEQYF.

CDR3 sequence reads: CASSPMASTDTQYF. The CDR3, as DNA: TGTGCCAGCTCACCAATGGCAAGCACAGATACGCAGTATTTT. This chain joins TRBV18 and TRBJ2-3; no clear D gene. The CDR3 has 14 residues. Germline CDR1 and CDR2: KGHSH and LQKENI. V gave up 2 bases and J gave up 0 bases, with 6 bases separating them.

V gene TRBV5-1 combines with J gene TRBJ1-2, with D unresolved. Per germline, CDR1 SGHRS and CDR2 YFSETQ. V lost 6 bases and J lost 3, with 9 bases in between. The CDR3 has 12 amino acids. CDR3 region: CASISKDYGYTF. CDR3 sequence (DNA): TGCGCCAGCATCTCCAAGGACTATGGCTACACCTTC.

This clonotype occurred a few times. The CDR3 region has the DNA TGTGCCACCAGAGGGGCAGGGATTTCTAGGCAGCCCCAGCATTTT. Translation gives CATRGAGISRQPQHF. This rearrangement joins TRBV28 to TRBJ1-5; the D gene is possibly TRBD1 (5 bases). Germline V gene lookup returns CDR1 MDHEN and CDR2 SYDVKM. V dropped 10 bases and J dropped 7 bases, with 23 bases sitting between them. The CDR3 runs to 15 residues.

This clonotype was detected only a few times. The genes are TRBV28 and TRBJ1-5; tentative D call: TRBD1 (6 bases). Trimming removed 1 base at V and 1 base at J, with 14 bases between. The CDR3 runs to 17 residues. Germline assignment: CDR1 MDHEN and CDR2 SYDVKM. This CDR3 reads CASSLFLTGGSNQPQHF. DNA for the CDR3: TGTGCCAGCAGTTTATTCCTGACAGGAGGGAGCAATCAGCCCCAGCATTTT. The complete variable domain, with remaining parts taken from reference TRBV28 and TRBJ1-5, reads DVKVTQSSRYLVKRTGEKVFLECVQDMDHENMFWYRQDPGLGLRLIYFSYDVKMKEKGDIPEGYSVSREKKERFSLILESASTNQTSMYLCASSLFLTGGSNQPQHFGDGTRLSIL.

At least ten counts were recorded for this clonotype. In DNA form, the CDR3 reads TGTGCCAGCAGCTTAAGCTCTAGCGTCTCCTACAATGAGCAGTTCTTC. Translation: CASSLSSSVSYNEQFF. The rearrangement joins TRBV7-2 to TRBJ2-1, with D maybe TRBD2 (6 bases). The CDR3 totals 16 residues. CDR1 and CDR2 (germline): SGHTA, FQGNSA. The ends were cut back, 2 bases at V and 0 bases at J, with 11 bases in the middle. The full variable domain, with the rest looked up from reference TRBV7-2 and TRBJ2-1, is GAGVSQSPSNKVTEKGKDVELRCDPISGHTALYWYRQSLGQGLEFLIYFQGNSAPDKSGLPSDRFSAERTGGSVSTLTIQRTQQEDSAVYLCASSLSSSVSYNEQFFGPGTRLTVL.

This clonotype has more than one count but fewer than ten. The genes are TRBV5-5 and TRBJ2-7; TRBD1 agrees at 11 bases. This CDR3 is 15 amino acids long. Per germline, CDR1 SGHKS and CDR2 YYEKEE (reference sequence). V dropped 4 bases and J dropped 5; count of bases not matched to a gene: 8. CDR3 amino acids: CASSVGQGALNEQYF. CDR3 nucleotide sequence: TGTGCCAGCAGCGTCGGACAGGGGGCCTTAAACGAGCAGTACTTC.